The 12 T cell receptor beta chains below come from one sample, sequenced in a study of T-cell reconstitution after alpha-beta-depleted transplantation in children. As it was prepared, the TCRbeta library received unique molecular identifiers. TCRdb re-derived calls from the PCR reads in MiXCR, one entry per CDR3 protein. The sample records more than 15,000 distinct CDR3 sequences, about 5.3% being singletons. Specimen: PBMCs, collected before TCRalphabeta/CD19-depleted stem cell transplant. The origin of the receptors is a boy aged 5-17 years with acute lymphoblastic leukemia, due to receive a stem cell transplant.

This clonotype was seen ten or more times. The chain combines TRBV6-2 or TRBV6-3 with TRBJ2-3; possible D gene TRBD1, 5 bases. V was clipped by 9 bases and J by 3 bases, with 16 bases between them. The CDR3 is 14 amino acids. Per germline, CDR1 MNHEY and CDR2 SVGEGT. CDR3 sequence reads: CASLDRYPTDTQYF. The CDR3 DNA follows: TGTGCCAGTCTAGACAGATACCCTACAGATACGCAGTATTTT.

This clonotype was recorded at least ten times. CDR3 residues: CASRRQGADTQYF. CDR3 bases: TGTGCCAGCAGACGACAGGGGGCAGATACGCAGTATTTT. V gene TRBV3-1 combines with J gene TRBJ2-3, with 9 nucleotides matching TRBD1. Trimming removed 6 bases from V and 4 bases from J; junction bases left unmatched: 2. The CDR3 has 13 residues. From germline, CDR1 is LGHDT and CDR2 YNNKEL (reference sequence).

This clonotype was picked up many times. The CDR3 spells CASRFLSGGRTVDTQYF. CDR3 nucleotide sequence: TGCGCCAGCAGATTTCTTAGCGGGGGTCGCACAGTAGATACGCAGTATTTT. This chain joins TRBV5-1 and TRBJ2-3; 9 bases fit TRBD2. Trimming removed 5 bases from V and 5 bases from J; junction bases left unmatched: 15. The CDR3 extends over 17 amino acids. Germline V gives CDR1 SGHRS, CDR2 YFSETQ.

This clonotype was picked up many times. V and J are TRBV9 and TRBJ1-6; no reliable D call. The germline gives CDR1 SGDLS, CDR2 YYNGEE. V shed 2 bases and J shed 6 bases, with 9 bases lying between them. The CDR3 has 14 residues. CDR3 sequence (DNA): TGTGCCAGCAGCGTTCGGTATGCTAATTCACCCCTCCACTTT. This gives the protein CASSVRYANSPLHF.

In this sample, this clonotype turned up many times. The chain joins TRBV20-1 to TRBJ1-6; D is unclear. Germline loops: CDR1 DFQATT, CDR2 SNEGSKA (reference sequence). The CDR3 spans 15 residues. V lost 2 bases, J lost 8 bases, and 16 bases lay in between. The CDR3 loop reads CSARLGQALYSPLHF. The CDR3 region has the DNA TGCAGTGCTAGACTCGGGCAGGCGTTATATTCACCCCTCCACTTT.

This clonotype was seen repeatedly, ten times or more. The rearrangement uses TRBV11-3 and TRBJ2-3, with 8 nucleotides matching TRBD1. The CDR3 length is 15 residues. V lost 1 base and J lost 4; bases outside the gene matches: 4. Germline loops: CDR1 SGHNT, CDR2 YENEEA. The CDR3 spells CASSLAGQGPDTQYF. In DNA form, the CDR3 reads TGTGCCAGCAGCTTAGCTGGACAGGGTCCAGATACGCAGTATTTT.

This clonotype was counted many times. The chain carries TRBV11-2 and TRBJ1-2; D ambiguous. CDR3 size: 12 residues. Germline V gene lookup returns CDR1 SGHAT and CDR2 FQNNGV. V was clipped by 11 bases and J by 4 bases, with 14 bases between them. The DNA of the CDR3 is TGTGCCCGACGTCCGGGGTCCTATGGCTACACCTTC. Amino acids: CARRPGSYGYTF.

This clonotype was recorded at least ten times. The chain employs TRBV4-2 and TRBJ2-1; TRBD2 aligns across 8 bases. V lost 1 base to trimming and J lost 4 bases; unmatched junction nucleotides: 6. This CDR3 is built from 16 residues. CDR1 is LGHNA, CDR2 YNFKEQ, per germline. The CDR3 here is CASSQVGSGKYNEQFF. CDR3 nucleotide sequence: TGTGCCAGCAGCCAAGTTGGTAGCGGGAAGTACAATGAGCAGTTCTTC.

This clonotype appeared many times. CDR3 sequence: CSVESGLAGVHEQYF. The CDR3 bases are TGCAGCGTTGAGTCGGGGCTAGCGGGAGTCCACGAGCAGTACTTC. The chain joins TRBV29-1 to TRBJ2-7; TRBD2 aligns across 10 bases. Germline CDR1 SQVTM, CDR2 ANQGSEA. The length of the CDR3 is 15 residues. V dropped 3 bases and J dropped 5; count of bases not matched to a gene: 10.

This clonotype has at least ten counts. The DNA for the CDR3 is TGTGCCAGCAGCCGAAGTAGCGGGGGGATCCAAGAGACCCAGTACTTC. It is translated as CASSRSSGGIQETQYF. The chain combines TRBV7-8 with TRBJ2-5; TRBD2 aligns across 10 bases. Germline CDR1 reads SGHVS; CDR2 reads FQNEAQ. The CDR3 totals 16 residues. V gave up 5 bases and J gave up 1 base; unmatched junction bases: 7. Full variable domain (missing parts from reference TRBV7-8 and TRBJ2-5): GAGVSQSPRYKVAKRGQDVALRCDPISGHVSLFWYQQALGQGPEFLTYFQNEAQLDKSGLPSDRFFAERPEGSVSTLKIQRTQQEDSAVYLCASSRSSGGIQETQYFGPGTRLLVL.

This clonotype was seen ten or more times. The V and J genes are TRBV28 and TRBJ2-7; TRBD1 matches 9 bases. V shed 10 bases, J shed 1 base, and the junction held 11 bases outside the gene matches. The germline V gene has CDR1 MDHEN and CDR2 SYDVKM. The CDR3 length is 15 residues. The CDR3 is CATQFLGTGSYEQYF. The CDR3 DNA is TGTGCCACCCAGTTTCTAGGGACAGGGTCCTACGAGCAGTACTTC.

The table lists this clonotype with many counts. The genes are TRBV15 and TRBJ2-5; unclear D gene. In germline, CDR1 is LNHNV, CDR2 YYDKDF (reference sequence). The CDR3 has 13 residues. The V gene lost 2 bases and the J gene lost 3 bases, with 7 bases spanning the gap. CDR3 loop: CATSRPTEETQYF. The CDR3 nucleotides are TGTGCCACCAGCAGACCGACCGAAGAGACCCAGTACTTC.